The source of this T cell receptor beta chain is a study of blood T cell repertoires in COVID-19. On the study more broadly: Some COVID-19 samples were acute and others convalescent; all came from the United States, Italy and Spain.

This clone was recorded many times. In the original processing: Estimated nucleated cell counts came from reference gene primer amplification. The protocol was immunoSEQ multiplex PCR, while the TCRdb copy is restricted to in-frame clones and leaves out a portion. V, J and clone size are those of that table, while D and trimming were read from the DNA. This sample carries 250,000 to 350,000 clones, around 88% of them seen once, and the ten largest clones take approximately 0.84%. The sample comprised peripheral blood. The sequence was collected from a man aged 25-45 years with acute or convalescent COVID-19.

In DNA form, the CDR3 reads TGTGCCAGCAGAGCGGACTCAAGCGGGTTCTACACCTTC. Protein sequence: CASRADSSGFYTF. V is TRBV2 and J is TRBJ1-2; no definite D call. The germline V gene has CDR1 SNHLY and CDR2 FYNNEI. Trimming removed 6 bases at V and 10 bases at J, with 18 bases between. This CDR3 comprises 13 residues.